Listed below are T cell receptor beta chains from one sample, sequenced in a study of T-cell memory formation after mild COVID-19. TCRdb used MiXCR to reprocess the 5' RACE reads, holding one entry per CDR3 protein. The sample lists about 170,000 distinct CDR3 sequences, approximately 12% occurring once. Source material: PBMCs or a T cell subset sorted from them (not recorded which). The receptors come from a young man who had mild COVID-19 (a few samples of this study predate the infection). Cell type and time point are not known. CDR3s include the opening cysteine and the closing phenylalanine or tryptophan. A D gene is named only where the DNA matches it firmly. Clone size appears in some rows only: once, few, many, or a class for an expanded clone.

d_gene: TRBD1; len: 13; v_gene: TRBV19; j_gene: TRBJ2-5; abundance: few; CDR3nt: TGTGCCAGTAGTATAACAGGGGAGGAGACCCAGTACTTC; CDR3aa: CASSITGEETQYF
d_gene: NA; len: 13; v_gene: TRBV11-2; j_gene: TRBJ2-3; abundance: few; CDR3nt: TGTGCCAGCAGCTTACCGGGGACAGATACGCAGTATTTT; CDR3aa: CASSLPGTDTQYF
d_gene: NA; len: 16; v_gene: TRBV25-1; j_gene: TRBJ1-2; abundance: NA; CDR3nt: TGTGCCAGCAGTCCCCCGGGTGGGAGTCTTGCCTATGGCTACACCTTC; CDR3aa: CASSPPGGSLAYGYTF
d_gene: TRBD1; len: 18; v_gene: TRBV7-2; j_gene: TRBJ1-1; abundance: few; CDR3nt: TGTGCCAGCAGCACCCCAGGGGAACAGGGGTTACGAGGTACTGAAGCTTTCTTT; CDR3aa: CASSTPGEQGLRGTEAFF
d_gene: NA; len: 15; v_gene: TRBV11-2; j_gene: TRBJ1-3; abundance: few; CDR3nt: TGTGCCAGCAGCCCCAGGGCAACCTCTGGAAACACCATATATTTT; CDR3aa: CASSPRATSGNTIYF
d_gene: NA; len: 14; v_gene: TRBV3-1; j_gene: TRBJ1-6; abundance: NA; CDR3nt: TGTGCCAGCAGCCAAGAAGGCCGGGATTCACCCCTCCACTTT; CDR3aa: CASSQEGRDSPLHF
d_gene: NA; len: 15; v_gene: TRBV5-1; j_gene: TRBJ2-2; abundance: NA; CDR3nt: TGCGCCAGCAGCCATTTACAGGGTTTATCCGGGGAGCTGTTTTTT; CDR3aa: CASSHLQGLSGELFF
d_gene: TRBD1; len: 16; v_gene: TRBV10-3; j_gene: TRBJ2-6; abundance: NA; CDR3nt: TGTGCCTCCCAGGGACAGGGGTCCTCTGGGGCCAACGTCCTGACTTTC; CDR3aa: CASQGQGSSGANVLTF
d_gene: NA; len: 14; v_gene: TRBV6-6; j_gene: TRBJ2-3; abundance: few; CDR3nt: TGTGCCAGCAGTTACCCCCAGATCACAGATACGCAGTATTTT; CDR3aa: CASSYPQITDTQYF
d_gene: NA; len: 11; v_gene: TRBV7-2; j_gene: TRBJ1-4; abundance: many; CDR3nt: TGTGCCAGCAGACTTAATGAAAAACTGTTTTTT; CDR3aa: CASRLNEKLFF
d_gene: TRBD1; len: 14; v_gene: TRBV10-3; j_gene: TRBJ1-1; abundance: NA; CDR3nt: TGTGCCATCAGCCGCGGGACAGTGAACACTGAAGCTTTCTTT; CDR3aa: CAISRGTVNTEAFF
d_gene: TRBD1; len: 16; v_gene: TRBV15; j_gene: TRBJ2-1; abundance: few; CDR3nt: TGTGCCACCAGCAGGGATGGACAGGCGTCCTACAATGAGCAGTTCTTC; CDR3aa: CATSRDGQASYNEQFF
d_gene: TRBD1; len: 15; v_gene: TRBV12-3/TRBV12-4; j_gene: TRBJ2-4; abundance: NA; CDR3nt: TGTGCCAGCAGGTCCGGGACAGGGAGAAAAAACATTCAGTACTTC; CDR3aa: CASRSGTGRKNIQYF
d_gene: NA; len: 15; v_gene: TRBV7-2; j_gene: TRBJ1-3; abundance: NA; CDR3nt: TGTGCCAGCAGCTTGGCAGTAGTGCCTGGAAACACCATATATTTT; CDR3aa: CASSLAVVPGNTIYF
d_gene: NA; len: 16; v_gene: TRBV4-3; j_gene: TRBJ2-5; abundance: few; CDR3nt: TGCGCCAGCAGCCAAGGGCCACGGCCGGGCCAAGAGACCCAGTACTTC; CDR3aa: CASSQGPRPGQETQYF
d_gene: TRBD2; len: 16; v_gene: TRBV9; j_gene: TRBJ2-5; abundance: many; CDR3nt: TGTGCCAGCAGCCTCCGACTAGCGGGGGACCAAGAGACCCAGTACTTC; CDR3aa: CASSLRLAGDQETQYF
d_gene: TRBD2; len: 15; v_gene: TRBV2; j_gene: TRBJ2-3; abundance: few; CDR3nt: TGTGCCAGCAGTGGACTAGCGGGATGGGTTGGAACGCAGTATTTT; CDR3aa: CASSGLAGWVGTQYF
d_gene: NA; len: 13; v_gene: TRBV7-7; j_gene: TRBJ2-1; abundance: few; CDR3nt: TGTGCCAGCAGCCTCGGGACTGTCAATGAGCAGTTCTTC; CDR3aa: CASSLGTVNEQFF
d_gene: TRBD1; len: 14; v_gene: TRBV20-1; j_gene: TRBJ1-1; abundance: NA; CDR3nt: TGCAGTGCTGCGACAGGGCCGATGAACACTGAAGCTTTCTTT; CDR3aa: CSAATGPMNTEAFF
d_gene: NA; len: 13; v_gene: TRBV3-1; j_gene: TRBJ2-5; abundance: few; CDR3nt: TGTGCCAGCAGCCAAGATCGGAGAGCGACCCAGTACTTC; CDR3aa: CASSQDRRATQYF
d_gene: NA; len: 18; v_gene: TRBV24-1; j_gene: TRBJ1-1; abundance: few; CDR3nt: TGTGCCACCCCCCCGGCCTGGGGGGATCGGGGCCTGAACACTGAAGCTTTCTTT; CDR3aa: CATPPAWGDRGLNTEAFF
d_gene: NA; len: 13; v_gene: TRBV12-3/TRBV12-4; j_gene: TRBJ2-1; abundance: few; CDR3nt: TGTGCCAGCAGGGCTAACCTAGACAGTTGGCCCATTTTC; CDR3aa: CASRANLDSWPIF
d_gene: TRBD1; len: 15; v_gene: TRBV10-3; j_gene: TRBJ1-4; abundance: NA; CDR3nt: TGTGCCATCAGTTCCCGACAGGGCGGAGACGAAAAACTGTTTTTT; CDR3aa: CAISSRQGGDEKLFF
d_gene: NA; len: 14; v_gene: TRBV6-5; j_gene: TRBJ2-7; abundance: NA; CDR3nt: TGTGCCAGCAGTAGGGGGACGCGCCTCTACGAGCAGTACTTC; CDR3aa: CASSRGTRLYEQYF
d_gene: TRBD2; len: 18; v_gene: TRBV30; j_gene: TRBJ2-2; abundance: many; CDR3nt: TGTGCCTGGATGAAGGGGTACCGGACTAGCGGGCACACCGGGGAGCTGTTTTTT; CDR3aa: CAWMKGYRTSGHTGELFF
d_gene: NA; len: 16; v_gene: TRBV28; j_gene: TRBJ2-3; abundance: NA; CDR3nt: TGTGCCAGCAGTTCCCTTTGGGGGGGCCCCACAGATACGCAGTATTTT; CDR3aa: CASSSLWGGPTDTQYF
d_gene: NA; len: 13; v_gene: TRBV5-1; j_gene: TRBJ2-5; abundance: NA; CDR3nt: TGCGCCAGCAGCCGCCAGGGTCTAGAGACCCAGTACTTC; CDR3aa: CASSRQGLETQYF
d_gene: NA; len: 14; v_gene: TRBV27; j_gene: TRBJ1-6; abundance: many; CDR3nt: TGTGCCAGCAGTTTACTGGGCGGCAATTCACCCCTCCACTTT; CDR3aa: CASSLLGGNSPLHF
d_gene: NA; len: 14; v_gene: TRBV9; j_gene: TRBJ2-1; abundance: NA; CDR3nt: TGTGCCAGCAACCCACAGGGTTGGGGAAATGAGCAGTTCTTC; CDR3aa: CASNPQGWGNEQFF
d_gene: TRBD1; len: 15; v_gene: TRBV9; j_gene: TRBJ2-2; abundance: NA; CDR3nt: TGTGCCAGCAGCGTACGGGGACAGGGGACCGGGGAGCTGTTTTTT; CDR3aa: CASSVRGQGTGELFF
d_gene: NA; len: 14; v_gene: TRBV5-1; j_gene: TRBJ2-5; abundance: few; CDR3nt: TGCGCCAGCAGCGGCACTAGTGAAGGAGAGACCCAGTACTTC; CDR3aa: CASSGTSEGETQYF
d_gene: TRBD2; len: 14; v_gene: TRBV18; j_gene: TRBJ2-4; abundance: NA; CDR3nt: TGTGCCAGCTCACTTTCTAGCGGAGAAAACATTCAGTACTTC; CDR3aa: CASSLSSGENIQYF
d_gene: TRBD2; len: 15; v_gene: TRBV5-1; j_gene: TRBJ2-7; abundance: NA; CDR3nt: TGCGCCAGCAGCCTAGAGCGGGGGGGATCCTACGAGCAGTACTTC; CDR3aa: CASSLERGGSYEQYF
d_gene: NA; len: 12; v_gene: TRBV12-3/TRBV12-4; j_gene: TRBJ2-5; abundance: NA; CDR3nt: TGTGCCAGCAGTTGGCCGCCACAGACCCAGTACTTC; CDR3aa: CASSWPPQTQYF
d_gene: NA; len: 15; v_gene: TRBV7-3; j_gene: TRBJ2-1; abundance: NA; CDR3nt: TGTGCCAGCAGCAACCTGCCGCGGGGATCAAATGAGCAGTTCTTC; CDR3aa: CASSNLPRGSNEQFF
d_gene: NA; len: 14; v_gene: TRBV29-1; j_gene: TRBJ1-5; abundance: few; CDR3nt: TGCAGCGTCCGGGTGCAGGGAGGAAATCAGCCCCAGCATTTT; CDR3aa: CSVRVQGGNQPQHF
d_gene: NA; len: 14; v_gene: TRBV5-1; j_gene: TRBJ2-1; abundance: few; CDR3nt: TGCGCCAGCAGCTTGACCCCTCTTAGCGATGAGCAGTTCTTC; CDR3aa: CASSLTPLSDEQFF
d_gene: NA; len: 13; v_gene: TRBV30; j_gene: TRBJ1-6; abundance: NA; CDR3nt: TGTGCCTGGAGTGTTATCGAGCGCTCACCCCTCCACTTT; CDR3aa: CAWSVIERSPLHF
d_gene: NA; len: 15; v_gene: TRBV7-2; j_gene: TRBJ2-2; abundance: NA; CDR3nt: TGTGCCAGCACCCCCCCCAATTCGAACACCGGGGAGCTGTTTTTT; CDR3aa: CASTPPNSNTGELFF
d_gene: TRBD1; len: 15; v_gene: TRBV5-1; j_gene: TRBJ1-1; abundance: few; CDR3nt: TGCGCCAGCAGCTTGGCCGGACAGGCCACAGCTGAAGCTTTCTTT; CDR3aa: CASSLAGQATAEAFF
d_gene: NA; len: 14; v_gene: TRBV5-4; j_gene: TRBJ2-5; abundance: many; CDR3nt: TGTGCCAGCAGCGGCCGGGACATCCAAGAGACCCAGTACTTC; CDR3aa: CASSGRDIQETQYF
d_gene: TRBD1; len: 14; v_gene: TRBV2; j_gene: TRBJ1-6; abundance: few; CDR3nt: TGTGCCAGCACCGTCGACAGGGGGCTTTCACCCCTCCACTTT; CDR3aa: CASTVDRGLSPLHF
d_gene: NA; len: 14; v_gene: TRBV5-5; j_gene: TRBJ2-5; abundance: NA; CDR3nt: TGTGCCAGCAGCCTACCATATTCGCTTGAGACCCAGTACTTC; CDR3aa: CASSLPYSLETQYF
d_gene: NA; len: 13; v_gene: TRBV4-3; j_gene: TRBJ1-1; abundance: NA; CDR3nt: TGCGCCAGCGCCTGGGGGGTTGACACTGAAGCTTTCTTT; CDR3aa: CASAWGVDTEAFF
d_gene: TRBD2; len: 15; v_gene: TRBV7-2; j_gene: TRBJ2-7; abundance: NA; CDR3nt: TGTGCCAGCACCCTCGGACTGGGGAGGGGCTACGAGCAGTACTTC; CDR3aa: CASTLGLGRGYEQYF
d_gene: NA; len: 15; v_gene: TRBV7-2; j_gene: TRBJ2-5; abundance: few; CDR3nt: TGTGCCAGCAGCTTTCAATCCCTGTCTGGCGAGACCCAGTACTTC; CDR3aa: CASSFQSLSGETQYF
d_gene: NA; len: 12; v_gene: TRBV12-3/TRBV12-4; j_gene: TRBJ1-4; abundance: NA; CDR3nt: TGTGCCAGCGCGGGGGAGAATGAAAAACTGTTTTTT; CDR3aa: CASAGENEKLFF
d_gene: TRBD1; len: 13; v_gene: TRBV7-2; j_gene: TRBJ2-7; abundance: few; CDR3nt: TGTGCCAGCAGCTTGGGGACAGGGGGTAGGCAGTACTTC; CDR3aa: CASSLGTGGRQYF
d_gene: NA; len: 15; v_gene: TRBV12-3/TRBV12-4; j_gene: TRBJ2-7; abundance: NA; CDR3nt: TGTGCCAGCAGTTTACAAGCCTCGTCCACCTACGAGCAGTACTTC; CDR3aa: CASSLQASSTYEQYF
d_gene: NA; len: 14; v_gene: TRBV10-3; j_gene: TRBJ1-5; abundance: NA; CDR3nt: TGTGCCATCAGTGAGTCGGTCTCAGATCAGCCCCAGCATTTT; CDR3aa: CAISESVSDQPQHF
d_gene: NA; len: 12; v_gene: TRBV4-2; j_gene: TRBJ2-1; abundance: many; CDR3nt: TGTGCCAGCAGCCTCAAAGTGGATGAGCAGTTCTTC; CDR3aa: CASSLKVDEQFF
d_gene: NA; len: 14; v_gene: TRBV7-9; j_gene: TRBJ2-1; abundance: NA; CDR3nt: TGTGCCAGCAGCTTTTGGGCTGTTGACAATGAGCAGTTCTTC; CDR3aa: CASSFWAVDNEQFF
d_gene: NA; len: 17; v_gene: TRBV5-8; j_gene: TRBJ1-5; abundance: few; CDR3nt: TGTGCCAGCACCCGGGAGGAGGGGAGTTGGGGCAATCAGCCCCAGCATTTT; CDR3aa: CASTREEGSWGNQPQHF
d_gene: TRBD2; len: 13; v_gene: TRBV7-9; j_gene: TRBJ2-1; abundance: NA; CDR3nt: TGTGCCAGCAAGCTAGCGGGGTACAATGAGCAGTTCTTC; CDR3aa: CASKLAGYNEQFF
d_gene: TRBD1; len: 14; v_gene: TRBV23-1; j_gene: TRBJ1-2; abundance: NA; CDR3nt: TGCGCCAGCAGCCGGGACAGGGGGCAGGGTGGCTACACCTTC; CDR3aa: CASSRDRGQGGYTF
d_gene: NA; len: 11; v_gene: TRBV5-1; j_gene: TRBJ2-5; abundance: NA; CDR3nt: TGCGCCAGCAGCACGACGGAGACCCAGTACTTC; CDR3aa: CASSTTETQYF
d_gene: NA; len: 13; v_gene: TRBV9; j_gene: TRBJ1-1; abundance: many; CDR3nt: TGTGCCAGCAGCGTAGGGCCGAACACTGAAGCTTTCTTT; CDR3aa: CASSVGPNTEAFF